The present T cell receptor (beta chain) was sequenced within a study of Graves' ophthalmopathy and Graves' hyperthyroidism (dated by TCRdb to 2016 to 2019). Concerning the study at large: Hyperthyroidism was considered stable if no progression to ophthalmopathy occurred within 18 months of follow-up. To tell Graves' ophthalmopathy apart from Graves' hyperthyroidism, and to predict which patients would progress to ophthalmopathy, the study relied on TCR beta repertoire signatures. In total, 135 blood samples were TCR-sequenced: approximately 42 ophthalmopathy, some 75 hyperthyroidism and roughly 17 hyperthyroidism-to-ophthalmopathy patients. To explore V-J signatures that distinguish ophthalmopathy from hyperthyroidism, a discovery set of 100 patients was enrolled, made up of roughly 41 with ophthalmopathy and some 58 with stable hyperthyroidism. The independent validation cohort included some 19 hyperthyroidism patients plus 17 patients who later progressed from hyperthyroidism to ophthalmopathy. In over five hyperthyroidism patients, T-cell repertoires of thyroid tissue and blood were compared. Once sampling was done, hyperthyroidism patients were given methimazole at a starting dose of 30 mg daily, while ophthalmopathy patients were given high-dose intravenous methylprednisolone. What the research found in general, with its limitations: In validation, the model predicted ophthalmopathy progression with nearly 71% sensitivity and approximately 78% specificity; some 13 predicted patients were CT-confirmed with GO in a median of 6.5 months. Sample size was not predetermined statistically, and investigators were not blinded to group allocation. In cross-validation, the 13-signature model distinguished ophthalmopathy from stable hyperthyroidism with 85% to 90% sensitivity and about 81% specificity, and in the test set the corresponding values were approximately 79% and 70%. Among expanded thyroid clonotypes with frequency above 0.001, most also showed up in blood, which suggests that blood repertoires may reflect the thyroid immune response.

Patients with hyperthyroidism were aged 18 to 65 years, had been newly diagnosed, and had a disease duration of less than 2 months. Patients were excluded if they had other autoimmune diseases, uncontrolled infections, pregnancy or lactation. Clinical symptoms, serum thyroxine, TRAb, thyroid ultrasound and orbital computed tomography formed the basis of the diagnosis. Trizol reagent was used to extract the total RNA, and its quality was then checked on an Agilent 2100 Bioanalyzer. The germline V gene (reference sequence) yields DFQATT for CDR1 and SNEGSKA for CDR2. The CDR3 has 12 amino acids, counting the end cysteine and phenylalanine. The kept DNA is CDR3 alone, 36 bases in frame from the first base. The germline V and J ends show losses of 5 bases and 8 bases respectively, and no gene match explains 6 bases of the junction. For repertoire sequencing, the TCR beta CDR3 regions were amplified from RNA transcripts. The first round was an RT-PCR using HTBI primers with the Qiagen OneStep RT-PCR kit, and this first round was followed by a second-round multiplex PCR, then size selection and purification. Sequencing of the libraries was carried out on an Illumina HiSeq2000 in paired-end mode with 100 bp reads. As for the original processing: SOAPnuke was used for read processing, and reads with adapters, uncalled bases, a mean Phred below 15, or no exact constant-primer or identifier match were discarded. High-quality paired reads were merged with COPE v1.2.5. Clonotypes were defined as unique nucleotide sequences and were aligned to IMGT TRB V, D and J references using MiTCR v1.1. The analysis was limited to V-J combinations with a frequency above 0.0001, which together covered approximately 99% of repertoires. A TCR clonal expansion and chaos score per V-J combination was defined as the ratio of F50 clonal expansion to chaos observed in the TCRdist matrix. Welch's t-statistics and random forest were used to reduce the features to about 14 V-J combinations, which were then used as input to a naive Bayes classifier. The Morisita-Horn index was used to measure how similar the thyroid and blood repertoires were. TCRdb's own reprocessing of the public reads used fastp at Q25 and MiXCR and kept productive beta chains. A single entry per CDR3 protein holds the most common genes and DNA from its merged rows. These V and J calls are TCRdb output, not the study's own analysis. In all, the sample holds 1 million to 1.3 million distinct CDR3 sequences, and roughly 35% of those were seen once. The top ten hold roughly 10% of the sample.

The table lists this clonotype with many counts. What this receptor recognizes is not known. Base-call qualities are not available, and no considerably larger clone is one nucleotide away. Sequences were obtained from peripheral blood or thyroid tissue (not recorded which). The chain is made from TRBV20-1 and TRBJ1-2; 9 bases in between match TRBD1. This sequence was found in an adult man with Graves' hyperthyroidism. The CDR3 region reads CSALDRGEGYTF. The nucleotide sequence reads TGCAGTGCTCTCGACAGGGGGGAAGGCTACACCTTC.